This T cell receptor beta chain stems from a study of blood T cell repertoires in COVID-19. Clones were sequenced by immunoSEQ multiplex PCR, and TCRdb holds only the in-frame ones, with some missing. The sample has under 100,000 clones, about 85% seen once. The CDR3 extends over 16 amino acids. Germline assignment: CDR1 MNHEY and CDR2 SMNVEV (reference sequence). V lost 4 bases, J lost 0 bases, and 5 bases stayed unmatched. Sequenced: peripheral blood. The clonotype originates from a woman at least 80 years old with COVID-19, enrolled during active disease. The V call is TRBV27, the J call TRBJ1-5, with TRBD1 identical over 8 bases. The CDR3 DNA is TGTGCCAGCAGTTCGGACAGGGATTATAGCAATCAGCCCCAGCATTTT. Protein product: CASSSDRDYSNQPQHF.